The 7 T cell receptor beta chains below all came from one sample that was sequenced in a study of beta chain features in type 1 diabetes. Overall study findings and caveats: Shorter TCRB CDR3s, moderately but significantly so, were found in Type 1 diabetes patients in all four CD4+ subsets.

The study reverse transcribed the entire isolated RNA, so it sequenced expressed TCRB transcripts. Clones were read by immunoSEQ multiplex PCR, and TCRdb kept only the in-frame ones, dropping some. This table has approximately 250,000 clones, 16% appearing once. No cognate antigen is known for these TCRs. Sequences were obtained from naive CD4+ T cells from blood. Receptor source: a man aged 25 to 45 with type 1 diabetes.

This chain joins TRBV19 and TRBJ2-3; 7 bases fit TRBD2. V shed 3 bases, J shed 3 bases, and the junction held 3 bases outside the gene matches. The germline CDR1 and CDR2 sequences are LNHDA and SQIVND (reference sequence). The CDR3 is 14 amino acids. The CDR3 sequence is CASSIQRETDTQYF. In DNA, the CDR3 is TGTGCCAGTAGTATCCAGCGGGAAACAGATACGCAGTATTTT.

This clone was detected a few times. This sequence joins TRBV10-3 and TRBJ2-5; D is unclear. Germline V gene sequence: CDR1 ENHRY, CDR2 SYGVKD. The CDR3 spans 12 residues. V was shortened by 11 bases and J by 2 bases, with 12 bases between the two germline ends. CDR3 amino acids: CASGREQETQYF. The CDR3 nucleotides are TGTGCCTCCGGTAGGGAACAAGAGACCCAGTACTTC.

The rearrangement uses TRBV7-9 and TRBJ2-7, with 10 nucleotides matching TRBD2. V dropped 3 bases and J dropped 5; count of bases not matched to a gene: 7. The CDR3 has 15 residues. The germline gives CDR1 SEHNR, CDR2 FQNEAQ (reference sequence). The CDR3 loop is CASSLRLAGEDEQYF. As DNA, the CDR3 is TGTGCCAGCAGCTTGAGGCTAGCGGGAGAAGACGAGCAGTACTTC.

This clone has just a few counts. The chain carries TRBV7-9 and TRBJ2-7; 11 nucleotides align to TRBD2. Trimming cost V 2 bases and J 3 bases; bases outside gene matches: 12. Germline V gene sequence: CDR1 SEHNR, CDR2 FQNEAQ (reference sequence). The CDR3 extends over 18 amino acids. Here the CDR3 reads CASSLMQTSGSTNYEQYF. DNA for the CDR3: TGTGCCAGCAGCTTAATGCAAACTAGCGGGAGCACCAACTACGAGCAGTACTTC.

This clone was counted a few times. V and J are TRBV11-2 and TRBJ2-1; D uncertain. This CDR3 has 13 residues. The germline V and J ends were trimmed by 1 base and 4 bases, with 5 bases remaining between them. Germline CDR1 SGHAT, CDR2 FQNNGV. CDR3 sequence: CASSLARYNEQFF. The DNA of the CDR3 is TGTGCCAGCAGCTTAGCGCGGTACAATGAGCAGTTCTTC.

The chain links TRBV28 to TRBJ2-3; 7 nucleotides line up with TRBD2. Losses at the gene ends were 7 bases for V and 2 bases for J; bases not matched to a gene: 9. The CDR3 is 15 amino acids. CDR1 is MDHEN and CDR2 is SYDVKM in the germline V gene. CDR3 sequence: CASNQGGSYTDTQYF. CDR3 nucleotide sequence: TGTGCCAGCAACCAGGGAGGGTCGTACACAGATACGCAGTATTTT.

Comment on this clone: Other DNA sequences of this sample code for an identical CDR3. The chain is built from TRBV29-1 and TRBJ2-6; D unresolved. Germline assignment: CDR1 SQVTM and CDR2 ANQGSEA. V was clipped by 4 bases and J by 0 bases, with 4 bases between them. The CDR3 length is 13 residues. The CDR3 coding sequence is TGCAGCGTTGTCGACTCTGGGGCCAACGTCCTGACTTTC. This gives the protein CSVVDSGANVLTF.